The 22 T cell receptor beta chains below were found in one sample sequenced in a study of blood T cell repertoires in COVID-19. Here immunoSEQ multiplex PCR was the method, and the copy in TCRdb shows in-frame clones only, minus some. Here the sample spans around 170,000 clones, roughly 90% being singletons. The sequencing sample was made of PBMCs or T cells enriched from blood (not recorded which). The receptor set was obtained from a woman aged 45-60 years who had recovered from COVID-19.

This clone was observed once. The chain is built from TRBV5-1 and TRBJ2-5; D ambiguous. V was clipped by 0 bases and J by 5 bases, with 17 bases between them. CDR1 is SGHRS, CDR2 YFSETQ, per germline. CDR3 size: 16 residues. CDR3 region: CASSLGPIGPEETQYF. Here the CDR3 DNA reads TGCGCCAGCAGCTTGGGCCCTATTGGGCCAGAGGAGACCCAGTACTTC.

The genes are TRBV12-2 and TRBJ1-5. TRBV12-2 is a known pseudogene. The CDR3 is 13 residues long. The CDR3 reads CATRAEGNQPQHF. CDR3 sequence (DNA): TGTGCCACGCGGGCCGAGGGCAATCAGCCCCAGCATTTT.

J is TRBJ1-2 and V is TRBV2; D possibly corresponds to TRBD1 (5 bases). The V end was cut by 8 bases, the J end by 2 bases, with 15 bases between. Germline assignment: CDR1 SNHLY and CDR2 FYNNEI. The CDR3 length is 14 residues. The CDR3, as DNA: TGTGCCAGCGCCACAAGGTCAGGGAACTATGGCTACACCTTC. Protein: CASATRSGNYGYTF.

This clone was recorded a few times. V gene TRBV5-1 combines with J gene TRBJ2-1; TRBD2 aligns across 7 bases. Trimming cost V 2 bases and J 3 bases; bases outside gene matches: 5. Germline assignment: CDR1 SGHRS and CDR2 YFSETQ. The CDR3 consists of 15 residues. The chain's CDR3 is CASSFGGSGYNEQFF. Here the CDR3 DNA reads TGCGCCAGCAGCTTCGGCGGGAGTGGCTACAATGAGCAGTTCTTC. Supplemented by reference TRBV5-1 and TRBJ2-1, the full variable domain reads KAGVTQTPRYLIKTRGQQVTLSCSPISGHRSVSWYQQTPGQGLQFLFEYFSETQRNKGNFPGRFSGRQFSNSRSEMNVSTLELGDSALYLCASSFGGSGYNEQFFGPGTRLTVL.

The V gene is TRBV19, the J gene TRBJ2-4; a weak D match, TRBD1 (5 bases). Trimming cost V 6 bases and J 1 base, with 13 bases left between them. The CDR3 is made up of 15 amino acids. Germline CDR1 LNHDA, CDR2 SQIVND (reference sequence). CDR3 protein: CASSTTGSAKNIQYF. The CDR3 nucleotides read TGTGCCAGTAGCACAACAGGCTCCGCCAAAAACATTCAGTACTTC.

This clone has only one observation. V and J are TRBV7-9 and TRBJ2-5, with D tentatively TRBD2 (5 bases). The germline V gene has CDR1 SEHNR and CDR2 FQNEAQ (reference sequence). Trimming removed 1 base at V and 6 bases at J, with 12 bases between. The CDR3 contains 14 residues. CDR3 nucleotides: TGTGCCAGCAGCTTAGGCCCGGACGGGAAGACCCAGTACTTC. Translating gives CASSLGPDGKTQYF.

The chain recombines TRBV9 with TRBJ2-2; 7 bases are a match to TRBD2. Germline V gene data show CDR1 as SGDLS and CDR2 as YYNGEE. V dropped 0 bases and J dropped 6; count of bases not matched to a gene: 5. This CDR3 spans 15 amino acids. CDR3 nucleotides: TGTGCCAGCAGCGTAGAGGGAGGGGTACCCGGGGAGCTGTTTTTT. Translated, it gives CASSVEGGVPGELFF.

This clone has only one observation. This chain links TRBV15 with TRBJ2-5; D uncertain. CDR3 length: 17 residues. Germline loops: CDR1 LNHNV, CDR2 YYDKDF (reference sequence). Trimming took 0 bases from V and 1 from J, leaving 15 bases between them. In nucleotides, the CDR3 is TGTGCCACCAGCAGAGATACCCCCTTGGGCCCCCAAGAGACCCAGTACTTC. Its protein product is CATSRDTPLGPQETQYF.

The chain joins TRBV28 to TRBJ2-2; 8 bases align to TRBD2. Germline lookup yields CDR1 MDHEN and CDR2 SYDVKM. The CDR3 covers 15 residues. V lost 4 bases, J lost 7 bases, and 8 bases stayed unmatched. CDR3 bases: TGTGCCAGCAGTTCCGGGACTAGAAAGAACGGGGAGCTGTTTTTT. Its protein is CASSSGTRKNGELFF.

This sequence joins TRBV28 and TRBJ2-6; a possible D gene is TRBD1 (6 bases). The CDR3 contains 19 residues. Trimming left V 3 bases short and J 0 bases short, with 18 bases between. Germline V gene lookup returns CDR1 MDHEN and CDR2 SYDVKM. For the CDR3, the DNA is TGTGCCAGCAGTTTCGTACGTCTACAGGGCAACTCTGGGGCCAACGTCCTGACTTTC. Translated, it gives CASSFVRLQGNSGANVLTF.

The gene calls are TRBV19 and TRBJ2-7; TRBD1 might be the D (6 bases). The length of the CDR3 is 16 residues. V was cut by 5 bases and J by 2 bases, with 19 bases left in between. In germline, CDR1 is LNHDA, CDR2 SQIVND (reference sequence). CDR3 nucleotides: TGTGCCAGTAGTGGATTCCCGGGACACGTTACCTACGAGCAGTACTTC. As protein: CASSGFPGHVTYEQYF.

With respect to this clone: A junction end diverges from the germline sequence, so it may reflect a read error. The chain links TRBV7-9 to TRBJ2-7; TRBD1 matches 9 bases. Germline assignment: CDR1 SEHNR and CDR2 FQNEAQ (reference sequence). The CDR3 is made up of 14 amino acids. The CDR3 loop reads CASSSTGGSNEQYF. Here the CDR3 DNA reads TGTGCCAGCAGCTCAACAGGGGGCTCCAACGAGCAGTACTTC.

The gene calls are TRBV2 and TRBJ2-1, with D perhaps matching TRBD2 (5 bases). The ends were cut back, 5 bases at V and 12 bases at J, with 8 bases in the middle. The germline gives CDR1 SNHLY, CDR2 FYNNEI. The CDR3 length is 10 residues. The CDR3 sequence is CASSREGQFF. The CDR3 nucleotides are TGTGCCAGCAGTCGAGAGGGGCAGTTCTTC.

V usage is TRBV18 and J usage is TRBJ1-4, with D possibly TRBD1 on 6 matching bases. The germline V gene has CDR1 KGHSH and CDR2 LQKENI. Between the trimmed V and J ends, which lost 1 base and 0 bases, there was a span of 12 bases. This CDR3 is built from 17 residues. CDR3 bases: TGTGCCAGCTCACCACTCGCAGGGGAAGCAACTAATGAAAAACTGTTTTTT. Protein: CASSPLAGEATNEKLFF.

This clone came up a few times. The chain employs TRBV27 and TRBJ2-1, with 8 positions matching TRBD2. The V and J ends lost 6 bases and 2 bases, in that order; junction bases with no gene match: 3. The CDR3 totals 14 residues. Germline-derived CDR1 and CDR2 are MNHEY and SMNVEV (reference sequence). In nucleotides, the CDR3 is TGTGCCAGCAGCGAACTAGCGGCCTACAATGAGCAGTTCTTC. Protein product: CASSELAAYNEQFF.

The chain has TRBV4-2 and TRBJ1-6; D is perhaps TRBD1 (6 bases). This CDR3 contains 17 residues. Per the germline V gene, CDR1 is LGHNA and CDR2 is YNFKEQ. The V end lost 3 bases, the J end lost 6 bases, and 18 bases lay between the germline ends. CDR3 amino acids: CASSQMTGRSVNSPLHF. CDR3 nucleotide sequence: TGTGCCAGCAGCCAGATGACAGGTAGGTCTGTTAATTCACCCCTCCACTTT.

In this sample, this clone turned up once. The chain employs TRBV7-2 and TRBJ2-5, with 12 bases matching TRBD2. V shed 5 bases, J shed 3 bases, and the junction held 7 bases outside the gene matches. The CDR3 spans 16 residues. Germline V gives CDR1 SGHTA, CDR2 FQGNSA. CDR3 bases: TGTGCCAGCAGCCTGGGAGGACTAGCGGGAAAAGAGACCCAGTACTTC. Translated: CASSLGGLAGKETQYF. Supplemented by reference TRBV7-2 and TRBJ2-5, the full variable domain reads GAGVSQSPSNKVTEKGKDVELRCDPISGHTALYWYRQSLGQGLEFLIYFQGNSAPDKSGLPSDRFSAERTGGSVSTLTIQRTQQEDSAVYLCASSLGGLAGKETQYFGPGTRLLVL.

This clone has only a few counts. V usage is TRBV27 and J usage is TRBJ2-2; 15 bases align to TRBD2. Germline loops: CDR1 MNHEY, CDR2 SMNVEV (reference sequence). Trimming cost V 6 bases and J 5 bases; bases outside gene matches: 7. The CDR3 is 17 amino acids. The CDR3 spells CASRRGLAGGRTGELFF. Here the CDR3 DNA reads TGTGCCAGCAGACGGGGACTAGCGGGAGGAAGAACCGGGGAGCTGTTTTTT.

The genes are TRBV27 and TRBJ2-1; 9 nucleotides line up with TRBD1. V dropped 7 bases and J dropped 6; count of bases not matched to a gene: 13. The CDR3 loop spans 16 amino acids. CDR1 and CDR2 from the germline V gene are MNHEY and SMNVEV (reference sequence). CDR3 residues: CASTSPTGQGGNEQFF. The CDR3, as DNA: TGTGCCAGCACTTCCCCCACGGGACAGGGTGGCAATGAGCAGTTCTTC.

This sequence joins TRBV5-1 and TRBJ2-1, with unresolved D. The CDR3 runs to 17 residues. The V end lost 1 base, the J end lost 0 bases, and 14 bases lay between the germline ends. The V gene's germline CDR1 is SGHRS and CDR2 YFSETQ. CDR3 in amino acids: CASSLTNFGSSYNEQFF. DNA of the CDR3: TGCGCCAGCAGCTTGACTAACTTCGGTAGCTCCTACAATGAGCAGTTCTTC.

The rearrangement uses TRBV7-2 and TRBJ2-7, with 7 nucleotides matching TRBD1. CDR3 length equals 14 residues. Germline V gives CDR1 SGHTA, CDR2 FQGNSA. After removal of 5 bases from V and 2 bases from J, the junction contained 6 bases not matched to a gene. CDR3 in DNA: TGTGCCAGCAGCCTCCGACAGGGCACCTACGAGCAGTACTTC. Translated, it gives CASSLRQGTYEQYF.

The rearrangement links TRBV3-1 (or the pseudogene TRBV3-2) to TRBJ2-1, with TRBD2 identical over 7 bases. Trimming removed 2 bases from V and 0 bases from J; junction bases left unmatched: 13. Germline CDR1 and CDR2: LGHDT and YNNKEL (reference sequence). The CDR3 is 19 residues long. CDR3 residues: CASSQPSTEAGSSYNEQFF. CDR3 sequence (DNA): TGTGCCAGCAGCCAACCGTCTACCGAAGCGGGAAGCTCCTACAATGAGCAGTTCTTC.